This TCR beta chain was sequenced for a study of cytomegalovirus exposure and HLA in healthy donors. As for the study in general: The 95 to 150 validation repertoires, a later analysis reported, used the same platform as the approximately 700 first-cohort repertoires.

Study-wide findings and caveats: Reports described diagnosis of cytomegalovirus status by the classifier as highly specific and sensitive. Altogether, 170 or so TCR beta chains were recorded as cytomegalovirus-associated. Researchers reported that three CMV-associated chains were confirmed in vitro as CMV antigen-specific.

Details on this clone: Its target is not known.

This CDR3 region has 16 residues. Germline assignment: CDR1 LGHNA and CDR2 YSLEER. J was trimmed by 1 base and V by 0 bases; bases with no gene match: 3. The protocol was immunoSEQ multiplex PCR, while the TCRdb copy is restricted to in-frame clones and leaves out a portion. The sample includes 150,000 to 180,000 clones, approximately 86% of them seen just once. The TCR was taken from a young man in good health and CMV-seropositive. The sequencing sample was made of PBMCs. This chain joins TRBV4-3 and TRBJ2-3, with 8 bases matching TRBD2. CDR3 nucleotides: TGCGCCAGCAGCCAAGATATTAGCGGGGGCACAGATACGCAGTATTTT. Protein: CASSQDISGGTDTQYF.